The rows below give T cell receptor beta chains drawn from one sample of a study of cytomegalovirus exposure and HLA in healthy donors. This table comes from immunoSEQ multiplex PCR, and its TCRdb copy is limited to in-frame clones, with some not included. The data show around 120,000 clones, just over 15% seen once. The material sequenced was PBMCs. All receptors come from a woman between 18 and 30 years old in good health and CMV-seronegative. Each CDR3 is given with its conserved first and last residue. The D gene is left open where the match is weak. Some rows have no size entry. The others give once, few or many, or a class for an expanded clone.

D gene,V gene,clone size,J gene,CDR3 DNA,CDR3 protein
.,TRBV19,few,TRBJ2-4,TGTGCCAGTAGTATGAGGGAAGCGGGCTGGGAGAACATTCAGTACTTC,CASSMREAGWENIQYF
TRBD1,TRBV2,.,TRBJ2-3,TGTGCCAGCAGCGGGACAGGGGGCTACACAGATACGCAGTATTTT,CASSGTGGYTDTQYF
.,TRBV7-9,.,TRBJ2-7,TGTGCCAGCAGCCAGGGGGGCGAGCAGTACTTC,CASSQGGEQYF
.,TRBV10-3,.,TRBJ1-2,TGTGCCATCAGTAGTGGAGGCGGCCTCTGGACTATTGGCTACACCTTC,CAISSGGGLWTIGYTF
TRBD1,TRBV30,.,TRBJ1-5,TGTGCCTGGAGTAAGGACAGGGAGGATCAGCCCCAGCATTTT,CAWSKDREDQPQHF
.,TRBV5-6,.,TRBJ2-2,TGTGCCAGCAGCTTTAACCCGGGATTGCCCACCGGGGAGCTGTTTTTT,CASSFNPGLPTGELFF
TRBD1,TRBV28,few,TRBJ1-3,TGTGCCAGCAGTTATTTGACAGGGTCTGGAAACACCATATATTTT,CASSYLTGSGNTIYF
TRBD1,TRBV28,few,TRBJ1-2,TGTGCCAGCAGTTTAAAACCAGGGGGTAGTGGCTACACCTTC,CASSLKPGGSGYTF
.,TRBV6-4,.,TRBJ2-1,TGTGCCAGCAGTGACTCTGGCGGGGAGGATGAGCAGTTCTTC,CASSDSGGEDEQFF
TRBD1,TRBV7-6,few,TRBJ2-3,TGTGCCAGCAGCGAGGGACAGAACACAGATACGCAGTATTTT,CASSEGQNTDTQYF
TRBD2,TRBV6-4,.,TRBJ2-1,TGTGCCAGCAGTCCCGGGACTAGCTCCTACAATGAGCAGTTCTTC,CASSPGTSSYNEQFF
.,TRBV5-1,few,TRBJ2-2,TGCGCCAGCAGGTATACCGGGGAGCTGTTTTTT,CASRYTGELFF
TRBD1,TRBV6-6,.,TRBJ2-7,TGTGCCAGCAGCGCCCGGACAGGGACCTACGAGCAGTACTTC,CASSARTGTYEQYF
.,TRBV4-1,.,TRBJ2-1,TGCGCCAGCAGCCAAGACCCGGGGAACTCCTACAATGAGCAGTTCTTC,CASSQDPGNSYNEQFF
TRBD1,TRBV30,.,TRBJ1-2,TGTGCCTGGAGTGTGGGGACAGGGTTATATGGCTACACCTTC,CAWSVGTGLYGYTF
.,TRBV6-1,medium-sized,TRBJ1-1,TGTGCCAGCAGTGAAGCTAGGGCCAGGGGCCCTGAAGCTTTCTTT,CASSEARARGPEAFF
.,TRBV7-2,few,TRBJ1-1,TGTGCCAGCAGCTTAACAGTGAACACTGAAGCTTTCTTT,CASSLTVNTEAFF
.,TRBV4-2,few,TRBJ1-4,TGTGCCAGCAGCCAACAGGGGCGAACAACTAATGAAAAACTGTTTTTT,CASSQQGRTTNEKLFF
.,TRBV7-3,.,TRBJ2-3,TGTGCCAGCAGCCTATTGGGGGGTACAGATACGCAGTATTTT,CASSLLGGTDTQYF
.,TRBV10-3,.,TRBJ1-2,TGTGCCATCAGTGAGCGACAGTTCTCTGGCTACACCTTC,CAISERQFSGYTF
.,TRBV5-1,few,TRBJ2-7,TGCGCCAGCAGCCCCCGGGGACATTCCTACGAGCAGTACTTC,CASSPRGHSYEQYF
.,TRBV5-4,few,TRBJ1-5,TGTGCCAGCAGCTTGGAAGGGGACACCCAGCATTTT,CASSLEGDTQHF